This T cell receptor (beta chain) was sequenced for a study of control samples from healthy donors and cancer patients. The CDR3 extends over 14 amino acids. Trimming cost V 5 bases and J 1 base, with 11 bases left between them. The germline CDR1 and CDR2 sequences are MDHEN and SYDVKM. TCRdb keeps only in-frame clones here, not all; method: immunoSEQ multiplex PCR. This table holds fewer than 500,000 clones, more than 80% found once. This sequence joins TRBV28 and TRBJ2-5; D not certain. The sequencing input was PBMCs. The TCR sequence derives from a man between 35 and 55 years old with head and neck cancer. The CDR3 region is CASSRVIPQETQYF. CDR3 coding DNA: TGTGCCAGCAGTCGGGTAATCCCCCAAGAGACCCAGTACTTC.